This entry is about one TCR beta chain. Assay: immunoSEQ multiplex PCR; the TCRdb copy retains only in-frame clones and omits some. The table records around 120,000 clones, about 91% of them present only once. The germline V gene encodes CDR1 SEHNR and CDR2 FQNEAQ (reference sequence). The CDR3 extends over 13 amino acids. Trimming pared 5 bases from V and 7 bases from J, leaving 14 bases between. This entry comes from a study of T cell responses to AZD1222 COVID-19 vaccine. The origin of this receptor is an adult in good health. The genes are TRBV7-9 and TRBJ1-2; D gene uncertain. Sequenced material: peripheral blood, taken on day 0 of AZD1222 vaccination. The CDR3 reads CASSPGSSAGYTF. The CDR3 DNA is TGTGCCAGCAGCCCGGGTTCCTCGGCTGGCTACACCTTC.